The present entry profiles one TCR beta chain with its context. The antigen remains undetermined. CDR3 length: 17 residues. CDR1 is SNHLY, CDR2 FYNNEI, per germline. V lost 0 bases, J lost 0 bases, and 9 bases lay in between. The sample is drawn from a study of cytomegalovirus exposure and HLA in healthy donors. Overall study results and limits: Rarity held for most TCR sequences, but there were some public TCRs that occurred in many donors. Reports indicated that the classifier achieved high specificity and sensitivity in diagnosing cytomegalovirus status.

PCR was performed using 60 Vbeta and 13 Jbeta primers. Using immunoSEQ multiplex PCR, the repertoire was profiled, and TCRdb retains in-frame clones only, with some absent. The sample has approximately 44,000 clones, about 72% seen once. The sample comprised PBMCs. The rearrangement uses TRBV2 and TRBJ1-6; D gene uncertain. This receptor was identified in a man aged 25-40 years in good health and CMV-seronegative. This CDR3 is CASSEAGPGSYNSPLHF. CDR3 in DNA: TGTGCCAGCAGTGAAGCCGGCCCGGGCTCCTATAATTCACCCCTCCACTTT.